This TCR beta chain emerged from a study of long-term antiretroviral therapy in people with HIV. Study-level points and caveats: Pre-ART expanded clones dominated the repertoire at every time point. Diversity went up after ART and still fell short of transplant donor controls.

The CDR3 is 12 residues long. Deletions cut 4 bases from V and 5 bases from J, with 6 bases between. CDR1 SGDLS and CDR2 YYNGEE come from the germline V gene. immunoSEQ v3.0 was run at survey level. Sequencing used immunoSEQ multiplex PCR; TCRdb keeps in-frame clones, though not all of them. The table lists tens of thousands of clones, around 96% of them singletons. In regard to this clone: Its cognate antigen is unknown.

The J gene is TRBJ2-2, the V gene TRBV9; no definite D call. The source was unsorted PBMCs, collected 6.6 years after starting antiretroviral therapy. This TCR was recovered from a young man with HIV. CDR3 in DNA: TGTGCCAGCAGCTTACCAACCGGGGAGCTGTTTTTT. Translating it yields CASSLPTGELFF.